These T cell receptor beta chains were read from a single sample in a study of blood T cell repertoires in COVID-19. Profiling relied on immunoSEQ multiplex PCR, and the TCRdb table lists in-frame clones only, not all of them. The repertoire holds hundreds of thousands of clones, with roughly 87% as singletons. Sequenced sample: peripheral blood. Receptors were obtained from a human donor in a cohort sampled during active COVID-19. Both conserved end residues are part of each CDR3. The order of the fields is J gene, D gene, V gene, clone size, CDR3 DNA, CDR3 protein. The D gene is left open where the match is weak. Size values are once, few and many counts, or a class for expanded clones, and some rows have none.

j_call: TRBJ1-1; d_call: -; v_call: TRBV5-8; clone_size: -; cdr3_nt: TGTGCCAGCAGGGTGAGGGGGGGCACTGAAGCTTTCTTT; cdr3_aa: CASRVRGGTEAFF
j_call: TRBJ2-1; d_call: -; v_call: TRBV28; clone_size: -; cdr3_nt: TGTGCCAGCTACGGAGGGGGACAGGGAGAGGGTTCCAGCGGGAGGCATGAGCAGTTCTTC; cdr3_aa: CASYGGGQGEGSSGRHEQFF
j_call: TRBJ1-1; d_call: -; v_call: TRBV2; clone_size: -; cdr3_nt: TGTGCCAGCAGTTTCCAGGGTCCCGGTACTGAAGCTTTCTTT; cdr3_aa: CASSFQGPGTEAFF
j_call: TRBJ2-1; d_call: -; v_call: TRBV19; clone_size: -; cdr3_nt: TGTGCCAGTAGTATCAGGAAGAACAATGAGCAGTTCTTC; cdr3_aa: CASSIRKNNEQFF
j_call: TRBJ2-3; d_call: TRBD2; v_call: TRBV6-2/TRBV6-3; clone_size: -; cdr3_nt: TGTGCCAGCAGTTACTCCGGACTAGCGGTCACAGATACGCAGTATTTT; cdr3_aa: CASSYSGLAVTDTQYF
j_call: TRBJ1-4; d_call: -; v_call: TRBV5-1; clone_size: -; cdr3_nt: TGCGCCAGCAGCGTAGGACTCCTCGGACAGAATGAAAAACTGTTTTTT; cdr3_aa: CASSVGLLGQNEKLFF
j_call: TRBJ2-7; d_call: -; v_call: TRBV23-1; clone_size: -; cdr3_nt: TGCGCCAGCAGTCAAATCCCGCCGGACGGGATTCCTACTTTC; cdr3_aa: CASSQIPPDGIPTF
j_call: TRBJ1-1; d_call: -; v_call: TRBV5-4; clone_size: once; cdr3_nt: TGTGCCAGCAGCCCGGACATTCAGAACACTGAAGCTTTCTTT; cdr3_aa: CASSPDIQNTEAFF
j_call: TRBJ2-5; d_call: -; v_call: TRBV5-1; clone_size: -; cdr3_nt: TGCGCCAGCAGAGGAACAGTTCAAGAGACCCAGTACTTC; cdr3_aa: CASRGTVQETQYF
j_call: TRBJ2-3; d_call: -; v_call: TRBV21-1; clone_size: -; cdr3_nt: TGTGCCAGCAGCAGGGGCGGGAATCCAGATACGCAGTATTTT; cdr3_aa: CASSRGGNPDTQYF
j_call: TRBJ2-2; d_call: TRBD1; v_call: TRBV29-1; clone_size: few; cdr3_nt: TGCAGCGTTGAAACAGGGGCCGGGGAGCTGTTTTTT; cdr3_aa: CSVETGAGELFF
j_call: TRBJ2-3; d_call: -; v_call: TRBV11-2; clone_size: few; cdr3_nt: TGTGCCAGCAGCTTAACACAAATCCAGAGCACAGATACGCAGTATTTT; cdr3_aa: CASSLTQIQSTDTQYF
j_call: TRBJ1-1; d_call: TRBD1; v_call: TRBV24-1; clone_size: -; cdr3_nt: TGTGCCACCAGTGGGACAGGACCTAACACTGAAGCTTTCTTT; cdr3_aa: CATSGTGPNTEAFF
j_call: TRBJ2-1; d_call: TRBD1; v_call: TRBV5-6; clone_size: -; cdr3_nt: TGTGCCAGCAGCCGGGACAGGACCTACAATGAGCAGTTCTTC; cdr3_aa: CASSRDRTYNEQFF
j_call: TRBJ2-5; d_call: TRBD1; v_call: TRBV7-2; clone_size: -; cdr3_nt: TGTGCCAGCAGCCCGGCAGGGGGGACCCAGTACTTC; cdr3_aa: CASSPAGGTQYF
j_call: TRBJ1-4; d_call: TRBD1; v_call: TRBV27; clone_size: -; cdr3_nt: TGTGCCAGCAGTCCCCACAGACAGGGTGAAAAACTGTTTTTT; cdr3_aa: CASSPHRQGEKLFF
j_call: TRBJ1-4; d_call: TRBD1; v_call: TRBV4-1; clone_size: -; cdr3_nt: TGCGCCAGCAGCCGGCCCGGTCGGGACAGGGATGAAAAACTGTTTTTT; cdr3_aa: CASSRPGRDRDEKLFF
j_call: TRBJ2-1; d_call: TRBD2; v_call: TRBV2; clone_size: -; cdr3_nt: TGTGCCAGCAGTGGGACTAGCGGGAGGGACAATGAGCAGTTCTTC; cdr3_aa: CASSGTSGRDNEQFF
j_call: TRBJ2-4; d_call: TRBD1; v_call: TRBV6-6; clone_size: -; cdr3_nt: TGTGCCAGCACCTATGGACAGGAGACGACCATTCAGTACTTC; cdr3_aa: CASTYGQETTIQYF
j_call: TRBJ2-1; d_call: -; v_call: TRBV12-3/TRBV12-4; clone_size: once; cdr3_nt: TGTGCCAGCAGTTTATACGGTTACAATGAGCAGTTCTTC; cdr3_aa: CASSLYGYNEQFF
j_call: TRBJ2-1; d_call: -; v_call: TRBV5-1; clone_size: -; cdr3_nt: TGCGCCAGCAGCTTGGTGGGAGAGGACTACAATGAGCAGTTCTTC; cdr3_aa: CASSLVGEDYNEQFF
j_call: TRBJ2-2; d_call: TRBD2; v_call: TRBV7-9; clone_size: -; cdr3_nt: TGTGCCAGCAGCCCGGGACTAGCCTCGACCGGGGAGCTGTTTTTT; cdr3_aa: CASSPGLASTGELFF
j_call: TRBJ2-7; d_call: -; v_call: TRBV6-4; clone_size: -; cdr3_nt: TGTGCCAGCAGTGATGATTCAAACTATTCCTACGAGCAGTACTTC; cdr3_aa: CASSDDSNYSYEQYF
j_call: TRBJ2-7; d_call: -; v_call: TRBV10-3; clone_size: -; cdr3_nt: TGTGCCATCAGTGAGTCGAATAGGGGTTCGGGACTCTACGAGCAGTACTTC; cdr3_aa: CAISESNRGSGLYEQYF
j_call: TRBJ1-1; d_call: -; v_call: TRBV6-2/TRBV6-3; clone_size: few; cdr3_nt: TGTGCCAGCAGTTACAGCTCGCGCCTCCAAGAAGCTTTCTTT; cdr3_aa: CASSYSSRLQEAFF
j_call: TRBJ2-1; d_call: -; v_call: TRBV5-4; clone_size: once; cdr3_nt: TGTGCCAGCACAGATTTCAATGAGCAGTTCTTC; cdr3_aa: CASTDFNEQFF
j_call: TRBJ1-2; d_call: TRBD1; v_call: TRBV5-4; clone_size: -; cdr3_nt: TGTGCCAGCAGCCTAACAGGGGGTGATGGCTACACCTTC; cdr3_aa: CASSLTGGDGYTF
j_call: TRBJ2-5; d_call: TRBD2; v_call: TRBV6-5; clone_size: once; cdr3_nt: TGTGCCAGCAGTTCGTGGACTAGCGGGAAGACCCAGTACTTC; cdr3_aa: CASSSWTSGKTQYF
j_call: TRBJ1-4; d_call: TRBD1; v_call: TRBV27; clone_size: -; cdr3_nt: TGTGCCAGCAGTTTGGGGTACAGGGGGGGTAATGAAAAACTGTTTTTT; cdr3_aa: CASSLGYRGGNEKLFF
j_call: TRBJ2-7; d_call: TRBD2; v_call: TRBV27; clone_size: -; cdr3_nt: TGTGCCAGCAGTTGGTCCGGGACTAGCGGCCTCGAGCAGTACTTC; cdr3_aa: CASSWSGTSGLEQYF
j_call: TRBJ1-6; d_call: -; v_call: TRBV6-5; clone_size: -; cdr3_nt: TGTGCCAGCAGTTACGGGGCAGGGGAGAATTCACCCCTCCACTTT; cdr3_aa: CASSYGAGENSPLHF
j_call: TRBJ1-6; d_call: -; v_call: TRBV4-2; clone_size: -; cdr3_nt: TGTGCCAGCAGCCAAGAGAGGTCCAGTTATAATTCACCCCTCCACTTT; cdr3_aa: CASSQERSSYNSPLHF
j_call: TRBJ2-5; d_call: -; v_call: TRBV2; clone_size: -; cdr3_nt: TGTGCCAGCAGTCGATTCAGATCCAAAGAGACCCAGTACTTC; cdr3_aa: CASSRFRSKETQYF
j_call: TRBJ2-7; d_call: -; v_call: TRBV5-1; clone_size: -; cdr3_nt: TGCGCCAGCAGCCCCCCAGGTGCTGGAGAGCAGTACTTC; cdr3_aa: CASSPPGAGEQYF